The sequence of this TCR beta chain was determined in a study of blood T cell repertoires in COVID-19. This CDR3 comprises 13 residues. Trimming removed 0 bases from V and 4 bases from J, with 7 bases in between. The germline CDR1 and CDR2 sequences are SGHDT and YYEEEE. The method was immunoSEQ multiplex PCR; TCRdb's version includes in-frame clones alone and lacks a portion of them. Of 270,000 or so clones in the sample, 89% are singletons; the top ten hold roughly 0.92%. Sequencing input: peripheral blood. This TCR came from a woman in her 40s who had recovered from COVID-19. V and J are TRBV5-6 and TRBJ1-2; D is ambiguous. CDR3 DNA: TGTGCCAGCAGCTTGGTGGGAGGCTATGGCTACACCTTC. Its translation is CASSLVGGYGYTF. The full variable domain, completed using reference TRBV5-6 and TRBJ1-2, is DAGVTQSPTHLIKTRGQQVTLRCSPKSGHDTVSWYQQALGQGPQFIFQYYEEEERQRGNFPDRFSGHQFPNYSSELNVNALLLGDSALYLCASSLVGGYGYTFGSGTRLTVV.